These 9 T cell receptor beta chains originate from one sample sequenced in a study of sequential checkpoint blockade in melanoma. Clones were sequenced by immunoSEQ multiplex PCR, and TCRdb holds only the in-frame ones, with some missing. The sample holds 15,000 to 20,000 clones, 70% seen once. The treatment is: randomized to nivolumab then ipilimumab (arm A) or the reverse (arm B). The starting material was CD8+ T cells sorted from blood (inferred from file names), obtained from a patient given nivolumab and ipilimumab in sequence. The receptors were gathered from a human donor with melanoma.

V and J are TRBV2 and TRBJ1-1, with D perhaps matching TRBD1 (5 bases). The CDR3 extends over 13 amino acids. Germline CDR1 and CDR2: SNHLY and FYNNEI. The V and J ends lost 8 bases and 10 bases respectively, with 20 bases between them. CDR3 loop: CASSSAGRAGAFF. The CDR3 DNA reads TGTGCCAGCTCCTCAGCGGGCAGGGCAGGAGCTTTCTTT.

The chain employs TRBV7-9 and TRBJ2-5; maybe TRBD1 (6 bases). Trimming left V 4 bases short and J 7 bases short, with 13 bases between. From germline, CDR1 is SEHNR and CDR2 FQNEAQ (reference sequence). The CDR3 has 13 residues. For the CDR3, the DNA is TGTGCCAGCAGCTCACAGGGTTCGGGGACCCAGTACTTC. It encodes CASSSQGSGTQYF. Complete variable domain (other parts from reference TRBV7-9 and TRBJ2-5): DTGVSQNPRHKITKRGQNVTFRCDPISEHNRLYWYRQTLGQGPEFLTYFQNEAQLEKSRLLSDRFSAERPKGSFSTLEIQRTEQGDSAMYLCASSSQGSGTQYFGPGTRLLVL.

This chain links TRBV27 with TRBJ2-5; 9 bases are a match to TRBD2. In germline, CDR1 is MNHEY, CDR2 SMNVEV (reference sequence). V gave up 3 bases and J gave up 2 bases; unmatched junction bases: 4. The CDR3 length is 15 residues. Here the CDR3 reads CASSFRAGGQETQYF. As DNA, the CDR3 is TGTGCCAGCAGTTTCCGAGCGGGGGGACAAGAGACCCAGTACTTC.

V gene TRBV4-2 combines with J gene TRBJ1-5, with TRBD1 matching over 9 bases. Trimming cost V 5 bases and J 6 bases; bases outside gene matches: 11. The CDR3 covers 16 residues. Germline values: CDR1 LGHNA, CDR2 YNFKEQ. Here the CDR3 reads CASSFRTGDGPQPQHF. CDR3 in DNA: TGTGCCAGCAGCTTTCGGACAGGGGACGGTCCTCAGCCCCAGCATTTT.

The chain couples TRBV23-1 to TRBJ2-5, with D unresolved. TRBV23-1 is known as an ORF, though its function is uncertain. V lost 2 bases, J lost 1 base, and 14 bases lay in between. The CDR3 covers 16 residues. CDR3: CASSQNGLRVQETQYF. The CDR3 DNA reads as TGCGCCAGCAGTCAAAATGGGCTGCGCGTCCAAGAGACCCAGTACTTC.

The chain couples TRBV9 to TRBJ2-7; 7 bases align to TRBD1. J was trimmed by 2 bases and V by 1 base; bases with no gene match: 18. This CDR3 is 19 amino acids long. Looked up from germline, CDR1 is SGDLS and CDR2 is YYNGEE. CDR3 residues: CASSVLSTGQAPTAYEQYF. Here the CDR3 DNA reads TGTGCCAGCAGCGTACTATCCACCGGACAGGCCCCAACAGCCTACGAGCAGTACTTC.

The genes are TRBV27 and TRBJ1-4; D is unresolved. CDR1 and CDR2 (germline): MNHEY, SMNVEV (reference sequence). The CDR3 length is 15 residues. The V end was cut by 5 bases, the J end by 0 bases, with 10 bases between. CDR3 DNA: TGTGCCAGCAGTCCCCTTAGTACAACTAATGAAAAACTGTTTTTT. Its translation: CASSPLSTTNEKLFF.

This clone was picked up a small number of times. The chain uses TRBV19 and TRBJ1-2; the match to TRBD1 covers 7 bases. The CDR3 sequence is 13 residues long. Per germline, CDR1 LNHDA and CDR2 SQIVND (reference sequence). V gave up 8 bases and J gave up 4 bases; unmatched junction bases: 7. The CDR3 nucleotides read TGTGCCAGTGGCCCGGGGACAGCCTATGGCTACACCTTC. Its protein product is CASGPGTAYGYTF.

A single count supports this clone. The CDR3 is CASKGTADSGNTIYF. CDR3 coding DNA: TGTGCCAGCAAAGGGACAGCCGACTCTGGAAACACCATATATTTT. V gene TRBV27 combines with J gene TRBJ1-3; 7 nucleotides match TRBD1. The CDR3 totals 15 residues. CDR1 is MNHEY and CDR2 is SMNVEV in the germline V gene (reference sequence). The V gene end was trimmed by 7 bases and the J gene end by 0 bases; junction bases not matched to a gene: 6.